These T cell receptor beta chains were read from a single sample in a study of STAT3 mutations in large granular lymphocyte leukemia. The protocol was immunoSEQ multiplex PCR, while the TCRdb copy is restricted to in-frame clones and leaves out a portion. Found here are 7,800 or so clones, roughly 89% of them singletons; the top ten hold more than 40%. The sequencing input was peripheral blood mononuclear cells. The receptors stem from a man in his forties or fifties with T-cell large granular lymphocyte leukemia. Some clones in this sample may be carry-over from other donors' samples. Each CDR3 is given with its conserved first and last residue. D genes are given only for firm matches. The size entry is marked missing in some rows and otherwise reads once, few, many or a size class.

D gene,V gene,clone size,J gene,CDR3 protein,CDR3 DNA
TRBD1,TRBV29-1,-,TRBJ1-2,CSVAPNNGQGRNGYTF,TGCAGCGTTGCCCCCAATAACGGACAGGGTCGTAATGGCTACACCTTC
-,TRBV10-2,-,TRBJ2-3,CASTTGGREGTDTQYF,TGCGCCAGCACGACCGGGGGAAGGGAAGGCACAGATACGCAGTATTTT
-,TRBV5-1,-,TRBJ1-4,CASSSGVGNTNEKLFF,TGCGCCAGCAGTTCCGGGGTGGGGAATACTAATGAAAAACTGTTTTTT
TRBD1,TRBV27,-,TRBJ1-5,CASSLGTGTYQPQHF,TGTGCCAGCAGTTTGGGGACAGGGACTTATCAGCCCCAGCATTTT
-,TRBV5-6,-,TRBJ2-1,CASSLADGFGHNEQFF,TGTGCCAGCAGCCTGGCCGACGGGTTTGGCCACAATGAGCAGTTCTTC
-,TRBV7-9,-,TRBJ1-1,CASSSPREAFF,TGTGCCAGCAGCTCCCCCCGTGAAGCTTTCTTT
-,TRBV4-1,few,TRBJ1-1,CASSQEFSREAFF,TGCGCCAGCAGCCAAGAATTCTCCCGGGAAGCTTTCTTT
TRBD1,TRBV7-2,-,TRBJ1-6,CASSSRQGRSPLHF,TGTGCCAGCAGCTCCCGACAGGGAAGATCACCCCTCCACTTT
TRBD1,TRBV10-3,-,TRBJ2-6,CAISSSPGTGAFGANVLTF,TGTGCCATCAGTTCATCTCCCGGGACAGGGGCCTTTGGGGCCAACGTCCTGACTTTC
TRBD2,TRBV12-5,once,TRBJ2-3,CASVEGLDTDTQYF,TGTGCTAGTGTTGAGGGACTAGACACAGATACGCAGTATTTT
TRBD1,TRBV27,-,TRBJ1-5,CASSFRTGGNQPQHF,TGTGCCAGCAGTTTCCGTACAGGGGGCAATCAGCCCCAGCATTTT
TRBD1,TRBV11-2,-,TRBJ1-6,CASSLGQASVSPLHF,TGTGCCAGCAGCCTCGGACAGGCGTCGGTTTCACCCCTCCACTTT
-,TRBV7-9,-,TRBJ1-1,CASSVMNTEAFF,TGTGCCAGCAGTGTCATGAACACTGAAGCTTTCTTT
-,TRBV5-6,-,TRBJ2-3,CASSPAKSTPDTQYF,TGTGCCAGCAGCCCGGCTAAATCCACCCCGGATACGCAGTATTTT
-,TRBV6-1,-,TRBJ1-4,CASTVGGTNEKLFF,TGTGCCAGCACCGTAGGAGGAACTAATGAAAAACTGTTTTTT
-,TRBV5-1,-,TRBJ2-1,CASSITGTSYNEQFF,TGCGCCAGCAGCATTACCGGGACATCTTACAATGAGCAGTTCTTC
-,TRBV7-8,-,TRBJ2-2,CASSLFSSTGELFF,TGTGCCAGCAGCTTATTTAGTTCCACCGGGGAGCTGTTTTTT
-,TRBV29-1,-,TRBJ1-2,CSAPTDYGYTF,TGCAGCGCCCCGACGGATTATGGCTACACCTTC
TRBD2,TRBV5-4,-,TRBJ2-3,CASSPGGGLAGTLTQYF,TGTGCCAGCAGCCCCGGGGGGGGACTAGCGGGGACCCTTACGCAGTATTTT
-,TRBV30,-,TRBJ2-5,CAWTDGQETQYF,TGTGCCTGGACAGACGGACAAGAGACCCAGTACTTC
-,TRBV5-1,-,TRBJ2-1,CASSLSASSSYNEQFF,TGCGCCAGCAGCTTGTCTGCTAGCAGCTCCTACAATGAGCAGTTCTTC
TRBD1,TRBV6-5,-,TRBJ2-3,CASSLDRGDTQYF,TGTGCCAGCAGTCTAGACAGGGGGGATACGCAGTATTTT
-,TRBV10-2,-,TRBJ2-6,CASSESGRYSGANVLTF,TGCGCCAGCAGTGAGTCCGGGCGGTACTCTGGGGCCAACGTCCTGACTTTC
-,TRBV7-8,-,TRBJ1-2,CASSSGAVYGYTF,TGTGCCAGCAGCTCAGGGGCGGTCTATGGCTACACCTTC
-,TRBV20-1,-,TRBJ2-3,CSAEGRDTQYF,TGCAGTGCCGAGGGCCGAGATACGCAGTATTTT
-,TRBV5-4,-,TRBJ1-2,CASSAGFGGYTF,TGTGCCAGCAGCGCAGGGTTTGGTGGCTACACCTTC
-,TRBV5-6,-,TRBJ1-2,CASSLGGYGYTF,TGTGCCAGCAGCTTGGGAGGGTACGGCTACACCTTC
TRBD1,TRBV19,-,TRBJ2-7,CASRKTGTGAYEQYF,TGTGCCAGTAGGAAAACCGGGACAGGGGCCTACGAGCAGTACTTC
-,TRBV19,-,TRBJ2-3,CASSQEIVGTDTQYF,TGTGCCAGTAGTCAGGAGATCGTGGGCACAGATACGCAGTATTTT
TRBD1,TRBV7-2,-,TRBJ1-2,CASSEDRGFGYTF,TGTGCCAGCAGTGAGGACAGGGGATTCGGCTACACCTTC
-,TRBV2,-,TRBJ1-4,CASSASRGNGEKLFF,TGTGCCAGCAGTGCAAGCAGGGGAAATGGCGAAAAACTGTTTTTT
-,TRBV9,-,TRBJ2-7,CASSSTTGPGTYEQYF,TGTGCCAGCAGCTCAACAACAGGGCCGGGGACCTACGAGCAGTACTTC
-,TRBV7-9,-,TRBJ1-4,CASSSAGSGAGREKLFF,TGTGCCAGCAGCTCAGCTGGGTCAGGTGCGGGACGTGAAAAACTGTTTTTT
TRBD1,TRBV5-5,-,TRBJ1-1,CASSTGQGVRWNTEAFF,TGTGCCAGCAGCACTGGACAGGGAGTTAGGTGGAACACTGAAGCTTTCTTT
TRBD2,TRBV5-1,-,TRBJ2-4,CASSLGLAGGWDKNIQYF,TGCGCCAGCAGCTTGGGACTAGCGGGGGGATGGGACAAAAACATTCAGTACTTC
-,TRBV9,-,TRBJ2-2,CASSVDSGELFF,TGTGCCAGCAGCGTAGACTCCGGGGAGCTGTTTTTT
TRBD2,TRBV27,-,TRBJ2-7,CASSLSGTGGQYF,TGTGCCAGCAGTTTAAGCGGGACGGGTGGGCAGTACTTC
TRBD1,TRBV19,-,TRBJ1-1,CASTAAGGRRNTEAFF,TGTGCCAGTACGGCCGCAGGGGGTCGGCGTAACACTGAAGCTTTCTTT
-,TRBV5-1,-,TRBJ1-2,CASSLGGAGGYTF,TGCGCCAGCAGCTTGGGGGGGGCAGGTGGCTACACCTTC
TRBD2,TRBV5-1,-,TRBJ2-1,CASSLNGGGNEQFF,TGCGCCAGCAGCTTAAACGGGGGGGGGAATGAGCAGTTCTTC
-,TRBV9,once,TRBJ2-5,CASSVAGGGPGAQYF,TGTGCCAGCAGCGTAGCGGGCGGGGGCCCGGGGGCCCAGTACTTC
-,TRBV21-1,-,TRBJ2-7,CASRRSGLAFYEQYF,TGTGCCAGCAGGCGTTCGGGACTAGCGTTCTACGAGCAGTACTTC
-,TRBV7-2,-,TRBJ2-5,CASSPKGLQETQYF,TGTGCCAGCAGCCCCAAGGGACTCCAAGAGACCCAGTACTTC
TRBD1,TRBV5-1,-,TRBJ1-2,CASSSETGQYGYTF,TGCGCCAGCAGCTCCGAGACAGGGCAATATGGCTACACCTTC
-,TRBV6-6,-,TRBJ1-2,CASSRTAAGGYTF,TGTGCCAGCAGTAGGACCGCCGCCGGAGGCTACACCTTC
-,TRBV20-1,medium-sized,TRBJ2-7,CSAPGLYEQYF,TGCAGTGCCCCGGGTCTGTACGAGCAGTACTTC
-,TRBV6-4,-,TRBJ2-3,CASSDTETDTQYF,TGTGCCAGCAGTGACACAGAAACAGATACGCAGTATTTT
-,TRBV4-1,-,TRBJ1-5,CASSRNTGQPQHF,TGCGCCAGCAGCCGGAACACTGGGCAGCCCCAGCATTTT
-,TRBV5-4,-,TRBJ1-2,CASSGDGNYGYTF,TGTGCCAGCAGCGGAGACGGAAACTATGGCTACACCTTC
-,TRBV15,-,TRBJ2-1,CATSRDHQSYNEQFF,TGTGCCACCAGCAGAGATCATCAGTCCTACAATGAGCAGTTCTTC